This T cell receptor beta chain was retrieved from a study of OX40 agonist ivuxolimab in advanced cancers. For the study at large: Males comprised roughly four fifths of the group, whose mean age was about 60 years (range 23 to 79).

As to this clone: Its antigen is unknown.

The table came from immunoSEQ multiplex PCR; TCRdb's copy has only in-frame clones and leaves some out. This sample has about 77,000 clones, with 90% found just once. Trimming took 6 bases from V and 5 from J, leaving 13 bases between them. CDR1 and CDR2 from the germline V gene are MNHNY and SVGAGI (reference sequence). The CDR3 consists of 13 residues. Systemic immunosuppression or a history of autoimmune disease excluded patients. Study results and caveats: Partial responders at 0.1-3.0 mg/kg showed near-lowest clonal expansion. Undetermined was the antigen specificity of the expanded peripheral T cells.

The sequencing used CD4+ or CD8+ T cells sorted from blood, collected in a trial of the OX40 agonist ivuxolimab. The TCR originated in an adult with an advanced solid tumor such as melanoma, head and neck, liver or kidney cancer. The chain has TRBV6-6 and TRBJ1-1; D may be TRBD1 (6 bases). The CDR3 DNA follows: TGTGCCAGCAGCCCCTCAGGGGTTACTGAAGCTTTCTTT. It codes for CASSPSGVTEAFF.